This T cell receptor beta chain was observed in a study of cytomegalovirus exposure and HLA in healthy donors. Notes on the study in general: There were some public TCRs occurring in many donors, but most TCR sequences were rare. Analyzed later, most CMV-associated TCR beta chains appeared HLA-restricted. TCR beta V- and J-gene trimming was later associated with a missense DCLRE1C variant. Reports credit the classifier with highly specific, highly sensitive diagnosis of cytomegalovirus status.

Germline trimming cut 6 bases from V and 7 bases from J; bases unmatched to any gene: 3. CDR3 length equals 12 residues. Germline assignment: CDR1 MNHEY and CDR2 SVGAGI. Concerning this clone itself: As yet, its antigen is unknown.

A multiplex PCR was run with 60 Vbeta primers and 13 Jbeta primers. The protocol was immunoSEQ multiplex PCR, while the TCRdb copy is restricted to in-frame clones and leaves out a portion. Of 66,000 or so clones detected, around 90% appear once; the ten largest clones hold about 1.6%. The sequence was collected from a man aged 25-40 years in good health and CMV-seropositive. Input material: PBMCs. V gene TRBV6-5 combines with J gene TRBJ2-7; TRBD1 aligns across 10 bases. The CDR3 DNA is TGTGCCAGCAGGACGGGACAGGGGGAGCAGTACTTC. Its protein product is CASRTGQGEQYF.